This is a list of T cell receptor beta chains from one sample in a study of control samples from healthy donors and cancer patients. TCRdb keeps only in-frame clones here, not all; method: immunoSEQ multiplex PCR. The profile covers roughly 99,000 clones, with roughly four fifths appearing a single time and 1.5% to 2.5% taken by the ten largest. What was sequenced was blood. The receptors were sampled from a man in his sixties in good health. The CDR3 runs from the conserved cysteine through the conserved F or W.

TRBV11-3	TRBJ2-1	CASSALPLSGLSSYNEQFF
TRBV10-2	TRBJ2-7	CASLPGGVEYEQYF
TRBV6-5	TRBJ1-2	CASRIKQGDYGYTF
TRBV19	TRBJ1-5	CASSQGILINQPQHF
TRBV4-1	TRBJ2-1	CASSQAQRGTNEQFF
TRBV18	TRBJ2-7	CASSPPGPTGEQYF
TRBV19	TRBJ2-1	CASTPRGARHEQFF
TRBV11-1	TRBJ1-1	CASSPSGDLRYTEAFF
TRBV18	TRBJ2-1	CASSPLGSSYNEQFF
TRBV7-3	TRBJ1-2	CASSLSPGQGVYGYTF
TRBV5-1	TRBJ2-2	CASSPKAGVTGELFF
TRBV5-5	TRBJ2-5	CASSLTGEETQYF
TRBV4-1	TRBJ1-1	CASSQDWGGNTEAFF
TRBV27	TRBJ2-7	CASSLSRDYEQYF
TRBV27	TRBJ2-7	CASSLYSRWDPSSYEQYF
TRBV10-1	TRBJ2-7	CASSEGGTSSYEQYF
TRBV5-4	TRBJ2-1	CASSLRGQGLKGEQFF
TRBV11-3	TRBJ2-3	CASSFRGDTQYF
TRBV12-5	TRBJ1-2	CASGLGGDYGYTF
TRBV5-1	TRBJ2-1	CASSPNEGEQFF
TRBV4-1	TRBJ2-7	CASSQDRGQIYEQYF
TRBV7-9	TRBJ2-3	CASSLSGFSDTQYF
TRBV11-3	TRBJ2-4	CASSLNGGAKNIQYF
TRBV21-1	TRBJ2-5	CASSNSITYSQQETQYF
TRBV10-3	TRBJ2-1	CAISEKGAGAYNEQFF
TRBV6-5	TRBJ2-7	CASIRSGREYF
TRBV5-1	TRBJ1-4	CASSLGDTNEKLFF
TRBV5-4	TRBJ1-2	CASSLSARVASF
TRBV4-2	TRBJ2-1	CASSQEGPRFF
TRBV2	TRBJ1-6	CASREDRVNNSPLHF
TRBV19	TRBJ2-5	CASSIQRSPQETQYF
TRBV18	TRBJ2-3	CASSRGQGQDF
TRBV19	TRBJ2-1	CASSTGGLISSSYNEQFF
TRBV2	TRBJ2-7	CASSESDREQYF
TRBV3-1/TRBV3-2	TRBJ2-7	CASSQDLGTLLYF
TRBV30	TRBJ2-7	CAWTPRQSEQYF
TRBV7-3	TRBJ1-3	CASSSGTPGDTIYF
TRBV30	TRBJ1-1	CAWSGLVGNTEAFF
TRBV5-1	TRBJ2-2	CASSLKGATAGELFF
TRBV4-1	TRBJ1-2	CASSLRGGDYGYTF
TRBV6-5	TRBJ1-1	CASRGDRDTEAFF
TRBV7-9	TRBJ2-3	CASSGFSTDTQYF
TRBV7-9	TRBJ2-7	CASSLVGDPYEQYF
TRBV19	TRBJ2-2	CASSPRTSGGVTGELFF
TRBV10-3	TRBJ1-1	CAIAGQGANTEAFF
TRBV5-8	TRBJ1-6	CASSPLRGNHNSPLHF
TRBV24-1	TRBJ1-2	CATSQGPPEDYGYTF
TRBV11-2	TRBJ2-7	CASSLSGYRGYF
TRBV7-2	TRBJ2-5	CASNRGEQETQYF
TRBV12-5	TRBJ2-5	CASGFGLAEPYQETQYF
TRBV18	TRBJ2-7	CASSPYGGGSEQYF
TRBV10-3	TRBJ1-6	CAISDPGQGLNSPLHF
TRBV10-2	TRBJ1-2	CASSETGGGPLYGYTF
TRBV10-1	TRBJ2-3	CASSELTSESTDTQYF
TRBV6-5	TRBJ1-2	CASRRTGAYNYGYTF
TRBV10-3	TRBJ1-2	CAISADWWANYGYTF
TRBV4-1	TRBJ2-1	CASSHLSGGDEQFF
TRBV5-1	TRBJ1-1	CASSLAQGITEAFF
TRBV30	TRBJ1-5	CAWSVGSNQPQHF
TRBV3-1/TRBV3-2	TRBJ1-3	CASSQSPAYTIYF